Each of the 10 T cell receptor beta chains below was sequenced from the same sample in a study of T cells in Graves' hyperthyroidism and ophthalmopathy. Authors of the study amplified TCR beta CDR3 regions from RNA transcripts. The TCR CDR3 was amplified in a first-round RT-PCR using the HTBI primer set. TCRdb re-called the multiplex PCR reads through MiXCR, storing one row per CDR3 protein. Of roughly 700,000 distinct CDR3 sequences listed, around a sixth are singletons. Sequenced input: blood. Receptors were obtained from a man in his fifties with Graves' hyperthyroidism.

The chain has TRBV24-1 and TRBJ2-1; 7 bases are a match to TRBD1. There are 13 residues in the CDR3. The trim removed 4 bases at V and 6 bases at J, leaving 2 bases unmatched. From germline, CDR1 is KGHDR and CDR2 SFDVKD. The CDR3 sequence: CATSDWDSNEQFF. In DNA, the CDR3 is TGTGCCACCAGTGACTGGGACAGCAATGAGCAGTTCTTC.

With regard to this clonotype: Given a much more abundant clone one base away, this may be a read error. This chain connects TRBV7-2 to TRBJ2-5, with a tentative D call TRBD2 (5 bases). CDR1 and CDR2 (germline): SGHTA, FQGNSA. The V and J ends lost 5 bases and 3 bases respectively, with 13 bases between them. The CDR3 runs 14 residues. The CDR3: CASSLGISKETQYF. CDR3 nucleotide sequence: TGTGCCAGCAGCCTCGGGATTAGCAAAGAGACCCAGTACTTC.

This clonotype has at least ten counts. The V call is TRBV6-5, the J call TRBJ2-6; 8 bases are shared with TRBD1. Germline V gives CDR1 MNHEY, CDR2 SVGAGI. The V gene end was trimmed by 2 bases and the J gene end by 1 base; junction bases not matched to a gene: 10. The CDR3 has 19 amino acids. In DNA form, the CDR3 reads TGTGCCAGCAGTTACCTCGGGACAGGTTCCCCTTCTGGGGCCAACGTCCTGACTTTC. Protein product: CASSYLGTGSPSGANVLTF.

This clonotype was seen more than once but under ten times. The chain joins TRBV4-3 to TRBJ2-2, with 7 bases aligning to TRBD1. The CDR3 sequence is 13 residues long. Germline values: CDR1 LGHNA, CDR2 YSLEER. The junction had 2 bases not matched to a gene; V was cut back by 4 bases and J by 6 bases. The CDR3 sequence: CASSRGQAGELFF. In DNA, the CDR3 is TGCGCCAGCAGCCGTGGACAGGCCGGGGAGCTGTTTTTT.

This clonotype was counted at least ten times. The CDR3, as DNA: TGTGCTAGTGCCTTGGTAGCAGGGGGCCTGCGGGATACGCAGTATTTT. Protein: CASALVAGGLRDTQYF. The chain is built from TRBV12-5 and TRBJ2-3, with TRBD1 matching 8 bases. The CDR3 is 16 amino acids. Unmatched junction bases numbered 15, after V lost 7 bases and J lost 6 bases. Germline CDR1 is LGHNT and CDR2 is FRNRAP.

This clonotype has just a few counts. The CDR3 spells CASSPDRGHYEQYF. The DNA of the CDR3 is TGTGCCAGCAGCCCGGACAGGGGGCACTACGAGCAGTACTTC. The chain is built from TRBV7-2 and TRBJ2-7; 11 nucleotides line up with TRBD1. Per germline, CDR1 SGHTA and CDR2 FQGNSA. The V and J ends lost 5 bases and 3 bases, in that order; junction bases with no gene match: 3. This CDR3 is built from 14 residues.

At least ten counts were recorded for this clonotype. The chain employs TRBV15 and TRBJ1-2, with D unclear. The CDR3 covers 14 residues. Germline V lookup: CDR1 LNHNV, CDR2 YYDKDF (reference sequence). The V gene lost 0 bases and the J gene lost 0 bases, with 5 bases spanning the gap. The CDR3 bases are TGTGCCACCAGCAGAGATCTAGCTAACTATGGCTACACCTTC. This encodes CATSRDLANYGYTF.

This chain joins TRBV27 and TRBJ2-1; TRBD2 matches 8 bases. This CDR3 is 16 amino acids long. CDR1 is MNHEY, CDR2 SMNVEV, per germline (reference sequence). V lost 5 bases and J lost 7; bases outside the gene matches: 13. DNA for the CDR3: TGTGCCAGCAGTCCCGGGACTAGTGGGGGAATTAATGAGCAGTTCTTC. As protein: CASSPGTSGGINEQFF.

This clonotype was detected a few times. The chain combines TRBV4-2 with TRBJ2-1; 12 positions agree with TRBD2. Losses at the gene ends were 0 bases for V and 6 bases for J; bases not matched to a gene: 3. Germline V gene data show CDR1 as LGHNA and CDR2 as YNFKEQ. This CDR3 is 16 amino acids long. This chain's CDR3 is CASSQEPGLAGNEQFF. The DNA for the CDR3 is TGTGCCAGCAGCCAAGAGCCGGGACTAGCGGGCAATGAGCAGTTCTTC.

The genes are TRBV11-2 and TRBJ2-5, with no clear D. This CDR3 is 14 amino acids long. Trimming pared 0 bases from V and 5 bases from J, leaving 10 bases between. CDR1 and CDR2 from the germline V gene are SGHAT and FQNNGV. CDR3 loop: CASSLDRSTETQYF. The DNA for the CDR3 is TGTGCCAGCAGCTTAGACCGGAGTACGGAGACCCAGTACTTC.